What follows are 17 T cell receptor beta chains derived from one specimen sequenced in a study of T cell responses to AZD1222 COVID-19 vaccine. The protocol was immunoSEQ multiplex PCR, while the TCRdb copy is restricted to in-frame clones and leaves out a portion. The table lists about 96,000 clones, 89% of them singletons. The sample was peripheral blood, taken on day 0 of AZD1222 vaccination. The receptors originated from an adult in good health.

The chain couples TRBV5-3 to TRBJ2-1, with 8 bases aligning to TRBD2. TRBV5-3 is known as an ORF, though its function is uncertain. CDR3 size: 16 residues. V trimming: 4 bases; J trimming: 2 bases; junction bases outside the gene matches: 8. The chain's CDR3 is CARSEKVAGTYNEQFF. CDR3 coding DNA: TGTGCCAGAAGCGAAAAAGTAGCGGGGACCTACAATGAGCAGTTCTTC.

V and J are TRBV7-9 and TRBJ2-3; D is uncertain. V lost 1 base and J lost 8, with 4 bases in between. Germline V gene data show CDR1 as SEHNR and CDR2 as FQNEAQ (reference sequence). The CDR3 loop spans 11 amino acids. CDR3 in DNA: TGTGCCAGCAGCTTAGAGGTTACGCAGTATTTT. Protein: CASSLEVTQYF.

The rearrangement uses TRBV18 and TRBJ1-5; no clear D. Germline lookup yields CDR1 KGHSH and CDR2 LQKENI. The CDR3 loop spans 14 amino acids. Deletions cut 0 bases from V and 6 bases from J, with 9 bases between. CDR3 DNA sequence: TGTGCCAGCTCACCACCGAGTGGAACTCAGCCCCAGCATTTT. Encoded protein: CASSPPSGTQPQHF.

Details on this clone: Other DNA sequences within the sample encode an identical CDR3. The rearrangement joins TRBV3-1 (or the pseudogene TRBV3-2) to TRBJ2-5, with D perhaps assigned TRBD1 or TRBD2 (6 bases each). The CDR3 spans 13 residues. Trimming pared 4 bases from V and 5 bases from J, leaving 11 bases between. Germline lookup yields CDR1 LGHDT and CDR2 YNNKEL (reference sequence). The DNA of the CDR3 is TGTGCCAGCAGCCCCCGGGGGCAGGAGACCCAGTACTTC. As protein: CASSPRGQETQYF.

The gene calls are TRBV7-2 and TRBJ1-1, with D perhaps TRBD1 (5 bases). V was trimmed by 5 bases and J by 7 bases, leaving 14 bases between them. CDR1 is SGHTA and CDR2 is FQGNSA in the germline V gene. The CDR3 runs to 13 residues. CDR3 loop: CASSPIGGGEAFF. The CDR3 DNA sequence: TGTGCCAGCAGCCCCATCGGGGGGGGTGAAGCTTTCTTT.

CDR3 bases: TGTGCCAGTAGTATTGGGGGGACTAGCGGGGAAGGGTTCTTC. It translates to CASSIGGTSGEGFF. V is TRBV19 and J is TRBJ2-1; 13 nucleotides match TRBD2. Trimming removed 3 bases from V and 15 bases from J; junction bases left unmatched: 8. Germline CDR1 LNHDA, CDR2 SQIVND (reference sequence). The CDR3 totals 14 residues.

This chain joins TRBV10-1 and TRBJ1-1; D remains unclear. Germline V gene lookup returns CDR1 WNHNN and CDR2 SYGVQD (reference sequence). V was trimmed by 3 bases and J by 3 bases, leaving 8 bases between them. The CDR3 has 13 amino acids. CDR3 bases: TGCGCCAGCAGTGAAGTTGGACACACTGAAGCTTTCTTT. The encoded protein is CASSEVGHTEAFF.

The V and J genes are TRBV18 and TRBJ1-2; 8 bases are shared with TRBD1. Germline CDR1 KGHSH, CDR2 LQKENI. The V and J ends lost 6 bases and 7 bases, in that order; junction bases with no gene match: 13. This CDR3 is 15 amino acids long. CDR3 nucleotide sequence: TGTGCCAGCTCCACCCTCCCGCAGGGGGCCGGTGGCTACACCTTC. It codes for CASSTLPQGAGGYTF.

This clone was observed a single time. This rearrangement joins TRBV5-1 to TRBJ1-3; 7 positions agree with TRBD1. The CDR3 sequence is 17 residues long. The trim removed 0 bases at V and 0 bases at J, leaving 6 bases unmatched. CDR1 is SGHRS, CDR2 YFSETQ, per germline. The CDR3 is CASSLAGTESSGNTIYF. The DNA for the CDR3 is TGCGCCAGCAGCTTGGCCGGGACAGAGAGCTCTGGAAACACCATATATTTT.

The chain uses TRBV2 and TRBJ2-1, with 14 bases aligning to TRBD2. The CDR3 runs 16 residues. V dropped 4 bases and J dropped 12; count of bases not matched to a gene: 11. From germline, CDR1 is SNHLY and CDR2 FYNNEI. The CDR3 loop is CASSGTGLAGGLGQFF. Here the CDR3 DNA reads TGTGCCAGCAGTGGGACTGGACTAGCGGGGGGCCTCGGGCAGTTCTTC.

The chain recombines TRBV30 with TRBJ2-1; TRBD2 matches at 9 bases. J gave up 7 bases and V 4 bases, and 8 bases lay outside the gene matches. The CDR3 totals 14 residues. Germline V gene sequence: CDR1 GTSNPN, CDR2 SVGIG (reference sequence). For the CDR3, the DNA is TGTGCCTGGAAGCTTAGCGGGGGCAAAAATGAGCAGTTCTTC. Translated: CAWKLSGGKNEQFF.

The V and J genes are TRBV19 and TRBJ1-3; D is perhaps TRBD1 (5 bases). There are 17 residues in the CDR3. Germline assignment: CDR1 LNHDA and CDR2 SQIVND (reference sequence). V was cut by 5 bases and J by 2 bases, with 19 bases left in between. CDR3 sequence reads: CASSFNGRVGAGNTIYF. CDR3 in DNA: TGTGCCAGTAGTTTCAACGGACGAGTGGGGGCTGGAAACACCATATATTTT.

The V gene is TRBV4-1, the J gene TRBJ2-5; tentative D call: TRBD1 (5 bases). CDR1 and CDR2 (germline): MGHRA, YSYEKL. There are 14 residues in the CDR3. V was clipped by 0 bases and J by 4 bases, with 9 bases between them. The CDR3 DNA sequence: TGCGCCAGCAGCCAAGATACAGGTCCAGAGACCCAGTACTTC. This gives the protein CASSQDTGPETQYF.

The chain couples TRBV19 to TRBJ2-1, with TRBD1 matching 7 bases. The CDR3 has 15 amino acids. With 0 bases clipped from V and 9 bases from J, the junction kept 8 bases outside the gene matches. Germline CDR1 is LNHDA and CDR2 is SQIVND (reference sequence). The CDR3, as DNA: TGTGCCAGTAGTATAGATTTCTCCAGGACAGGTGAGCAGTTCTTC. This gives the protein CASSIDFSRTGEQFF.

With regard to this clone: This same CDR3 is encoded by further DNA sequences in the sample. V usage is TRBV18 and J usage is TRBJ2-7, with D maybe TRBD1 (6 bases). Germline V gene sequence: CDR1 KGHSH, CDR2 LQKENI. The CDR3 spans 13 residues. Between the trimmed V and J ends, which lost 3 bases and 1 base, there was a span of 7 bases. The CDR3: CASSPGQSYEQYF. The DNA of the CDR3 is TGTGCCAGCTCACCTGGACAGTCCTACGAGCAGTACTTC. Combining the CDR3 with reference TRBV18 and TRBJ2-7 gives the whole variable domain NAGVMQNPRHLVRRRGQEARLRCSPMKGHSHVYWYRQLPEEGLKFMVYLQKENIIDESGMPKERFSAEFPKEGPSILRIQQVVRGDSAAYFCASSPGQSYEQYFGPGTRLTVT.

The J gene is TRBJ2-7, the V gene TRBV7-9; D is perhaps TRBD1 (6 bases). The length of the CDR3 is 15 residues. In germline, CDR1 is SEHNR, CDR2 FQNEAQ (reference sequence). V was pared by 4 bases and J by 2 bases, with 15 bases between. The DNA for the CDR3 is TGTGCCAGCAGCTCCCCGACAGGACGACCCTACGAGCAGTACTTC. Its protein product is CASSSPTGRPYEQYF.

The gene calls are TRBV28 and TRBJ2-7; D perhaps matches TRBD1 (5 bases). Trimming pared 3 bases from V and 4 bases from J, leaving 16 bases between. The CDR3 runs 15 residues. CDR1 and CDR2 (germline): MDHEN, SYDVKM. The CDR3 DNA reads TGTGCCAGCAGTTTCGTCAGGGAAGATGCATACGAGCAGTACTTC. Protein: CASSFVREDAYEQYF.